This T cell receptor (beta chain) was sequenced in a study of T cell responses to AZD1222 COVID-19 vaccine. Produced via immunoSEQ multiplex PCR; TCRdb's table is partial and in-frame only. The sample lists some 74,000 clones; 90% were seen once. The CDR3 runs to 16 residues. V lost 2 bases and J 1 base, leaving 14 bases between the germline ends. Germline lookup yields CDR1 SGHAT and CDR2 FQNNGV. Sample: peripheral blood, taken 28 days after the second AZD1222 dose. The chain has TRBV11-2 and TRBJ1-1; D perhaps matches TRBD1 (5 bases). The sequence came from an adult who received the AZD1222 COVID-19 vaccine. In DNA form, the CDR3 reads TGTGCCAGCAGCTTAAAGTGGCGACAGAGGAACACTGAAGCTTTCTTT. Its protein is CASSLKWRQRNTEAFF.